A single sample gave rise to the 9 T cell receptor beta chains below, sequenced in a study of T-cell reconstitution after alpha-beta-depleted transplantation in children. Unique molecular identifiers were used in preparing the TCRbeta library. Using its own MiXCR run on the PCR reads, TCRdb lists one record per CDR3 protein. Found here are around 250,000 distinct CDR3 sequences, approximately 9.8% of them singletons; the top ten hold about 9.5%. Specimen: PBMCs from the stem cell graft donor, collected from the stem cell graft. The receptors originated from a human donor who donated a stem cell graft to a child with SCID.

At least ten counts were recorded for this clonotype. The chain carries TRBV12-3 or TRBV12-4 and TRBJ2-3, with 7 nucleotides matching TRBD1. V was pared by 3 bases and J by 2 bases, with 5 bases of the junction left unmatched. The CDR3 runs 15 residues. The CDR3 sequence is CASSFWDSSTDTQYF. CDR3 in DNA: TGTGCCAGCAGTTTTTGGGACAGCTCCACAGATACGCAGTATTTT.

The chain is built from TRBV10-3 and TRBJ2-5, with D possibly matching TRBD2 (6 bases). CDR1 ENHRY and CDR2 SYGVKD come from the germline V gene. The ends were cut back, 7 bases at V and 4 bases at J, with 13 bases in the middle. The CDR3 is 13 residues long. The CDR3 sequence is CAINNRGGETQYF. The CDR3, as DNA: TGTGCCATCAATAATAGGGGAGGAGAGACCCAGTACTTC.

The CDR3 reads CASSLAGGHEQFF. DNA for the CDR3: TGCGCCAGCAGCTTGGCAGGGGGCCATGAGCAGTTCTTC. The rearrangement links TRBV5-1 to TRBJ2-1, with TRBD1 matching over 8 bases. The length of the CDR3 is 13 residues. V lost 0 bases and J lost 8; bases outside the gene matches: 1. CDR1 is SGHRS and CDR2 is YFSETQ in the germline V gene.

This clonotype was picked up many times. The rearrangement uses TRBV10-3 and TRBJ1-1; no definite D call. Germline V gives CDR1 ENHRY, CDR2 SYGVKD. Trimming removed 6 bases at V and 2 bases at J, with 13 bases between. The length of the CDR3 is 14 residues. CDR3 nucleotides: TGTGCCATCAGCCCAGGACGGGGAAACACTGAAGCTTTCTTT. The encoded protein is CAISPGRGNTEAFF.

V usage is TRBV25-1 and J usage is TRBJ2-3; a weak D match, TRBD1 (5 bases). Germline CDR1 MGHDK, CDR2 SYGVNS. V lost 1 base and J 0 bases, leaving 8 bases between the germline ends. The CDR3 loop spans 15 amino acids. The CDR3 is CASSELGASTDTQYF. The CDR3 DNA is TGTGCCAGCAGTGAATTAGGGGCTAGCACAGATACGCAGTATTTT.

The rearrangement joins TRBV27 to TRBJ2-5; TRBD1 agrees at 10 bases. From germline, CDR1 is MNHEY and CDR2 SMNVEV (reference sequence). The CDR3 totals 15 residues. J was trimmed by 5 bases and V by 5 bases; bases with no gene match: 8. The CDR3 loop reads CASSRQGAGVETQYF. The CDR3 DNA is TGTGCCAGCAGTAGACAGGGGGCGGGGGTTGAGACCCAGTACTTC.

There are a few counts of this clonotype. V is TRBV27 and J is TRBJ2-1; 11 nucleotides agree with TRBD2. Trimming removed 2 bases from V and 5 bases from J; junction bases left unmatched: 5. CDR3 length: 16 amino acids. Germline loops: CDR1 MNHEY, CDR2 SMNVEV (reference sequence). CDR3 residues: CASSLAGTSGNNEQFF. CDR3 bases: TGTGCCAGCAGTTTAGCCGGGACTAGCGGTAACAATGAGCAGTTCTTC.

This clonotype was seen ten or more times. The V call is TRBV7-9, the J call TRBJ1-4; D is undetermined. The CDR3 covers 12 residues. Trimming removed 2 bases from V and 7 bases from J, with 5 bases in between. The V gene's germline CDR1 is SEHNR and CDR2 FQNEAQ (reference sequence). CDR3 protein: CASSLSGEKLFF. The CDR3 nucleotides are TGTGCCAGCAGCTTATCTGGTGAAAAACTGTTTTTT.

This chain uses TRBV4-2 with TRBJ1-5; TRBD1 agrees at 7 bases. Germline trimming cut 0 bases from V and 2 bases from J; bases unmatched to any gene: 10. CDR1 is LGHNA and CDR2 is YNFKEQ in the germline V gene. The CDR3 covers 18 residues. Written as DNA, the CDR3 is TGTGCCAGCAGCCAAGATTTGGGCAGGGGGAATGGCAATCAGCCCCAGCATTTT. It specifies CASSQDLGRGNGNQPQHF.